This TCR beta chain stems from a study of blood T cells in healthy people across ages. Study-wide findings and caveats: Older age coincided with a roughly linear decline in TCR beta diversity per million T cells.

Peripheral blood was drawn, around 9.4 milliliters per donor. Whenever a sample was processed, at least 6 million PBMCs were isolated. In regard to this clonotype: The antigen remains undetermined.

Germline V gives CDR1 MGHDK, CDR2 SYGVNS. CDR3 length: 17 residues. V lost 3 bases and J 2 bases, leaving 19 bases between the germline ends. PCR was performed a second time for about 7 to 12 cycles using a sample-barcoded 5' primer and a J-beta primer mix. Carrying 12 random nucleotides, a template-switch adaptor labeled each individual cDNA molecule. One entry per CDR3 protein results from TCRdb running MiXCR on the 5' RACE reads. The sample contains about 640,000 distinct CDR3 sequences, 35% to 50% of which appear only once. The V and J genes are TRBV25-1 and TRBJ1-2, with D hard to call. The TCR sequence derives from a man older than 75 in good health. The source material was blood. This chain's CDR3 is CASSDQGGGRANYGYTF. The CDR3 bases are TGTGCCAGCAGTGACCAAGGAGGCGGGAGGGCAAACTATGGCTACACCTTC.